This T cell receptor (beta chain) was sequenced during a study of cytomegalovirus exposure and HLA in healthy donors. Study as a whole: In terms of ancestry, the Caucasian-associated cluster contained about four fifths of the approximately 400 genotyped donors. Study-wide results and limits: The study flagged some 170 TCR beta chains as cytomegalovirus-associated. Later analysis identified several of the most significant clusters that appeared linked to common viral pathogens. Presence/absence analyses rested on an assumption that sequencing depth was roughly uniform across donors.

Worth noting for this clone: Its antigen is as yet unknown.

The CDR3 length is 16 residues. V shed 0 bases, J shed 8 bases, and the junction held 9 bases outside the gene matches. Germline V CDR1 and CDR2: LNHNV, YYDKDF (reference sequence). This PCR relied on a set of 60 Vbeta primers and 13 Jbeta primers. Sequencing used immunoSEQ multiplex PCR; TCRdb keeps in-frame clones, though not all of them. The profile shows about 230,000 clones, about three quarters of them singletons. The specimen sequenced was PBMCs. The chain has TRBV15 and TRBJ2-1; 8 nucleotides agree with TRBD1. This TCR came from a woman aged 55-75 years in good health and CMV-seropositive. The DNA of the CDR3 is TGTGCCACCAGCAGAGACAGGGGGCTATATAGCGATGAGCAGTTCTTC. It translates to CATSRDRGLYSDEQFF. The full variable domain, rest sourced from reference TRBV15 and TRBJ2-1, is DAMVIQNPRYQVTQFGKPVTLSCSQTLNHNVMYWYQQKSSQAPKLLFHYYDKDFNNEADTPDNFQSRRPNTSFCFLDIRSPGLGDTAMYLCATSRDRGLYSDEQFFGPGTRLTVL.